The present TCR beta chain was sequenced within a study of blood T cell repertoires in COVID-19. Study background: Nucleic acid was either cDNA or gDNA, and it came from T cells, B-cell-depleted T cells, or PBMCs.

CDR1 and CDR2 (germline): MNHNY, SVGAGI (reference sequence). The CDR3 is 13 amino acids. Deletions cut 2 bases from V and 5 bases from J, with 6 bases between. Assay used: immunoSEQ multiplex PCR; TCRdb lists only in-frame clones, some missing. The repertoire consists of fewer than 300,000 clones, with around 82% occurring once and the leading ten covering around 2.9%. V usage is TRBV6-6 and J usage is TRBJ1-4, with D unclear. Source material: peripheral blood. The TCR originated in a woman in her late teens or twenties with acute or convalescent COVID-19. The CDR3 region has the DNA TGTGCCAGCAGTTACCAGTCAAATGAAAAACTGTTTTTT. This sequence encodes CASSYQSNEKLFF.